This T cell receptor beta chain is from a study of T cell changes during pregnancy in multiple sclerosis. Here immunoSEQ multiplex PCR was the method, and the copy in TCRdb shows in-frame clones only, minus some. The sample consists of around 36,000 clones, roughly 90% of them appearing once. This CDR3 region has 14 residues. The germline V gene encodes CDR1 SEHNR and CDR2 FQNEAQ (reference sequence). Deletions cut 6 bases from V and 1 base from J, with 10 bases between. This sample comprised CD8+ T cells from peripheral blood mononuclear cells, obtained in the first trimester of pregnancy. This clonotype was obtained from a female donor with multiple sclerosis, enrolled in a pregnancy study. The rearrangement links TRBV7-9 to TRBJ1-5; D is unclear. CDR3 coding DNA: TGTGCCAGCAGACCACTAGGAAGCAATCAGCCCCAGCATTTT. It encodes CASRPLGSNQPQHF.